The 2 T cell receptor beta chains reported below all come from one sample, sequenced in a study of T cells in localized non-small cell lung cancer (TCRdb year 2020). Receptors were amplified or captured by the immunoSEQ multiplex PCR assay. In TCRdb, the immuneACCESS table is reduced to in-frame sequences with V and J assigned. These tables do not hold every clone; where another copy was compared, an unresolved V gene accounts for under half, and the others remain unexplained. The sample contains about 41,000 clones, around 83% of them found a single time. In total, the top ten clones hold approximately 8.6% of the sample. Here the sequenced sample was PBMCs, taken before any cancer treatment. These receptors originate from a man between 40 and 75 years old with stage II lung adenocarcinoma.

This clone was observed a single time. The genes are TRBV30 and TRBJ2-2; the match to TRBD1 covers 9 bases. This CDR3 is 15 amino acids long. Germline CDR1 is GTSNPN and CDR2 is SVGIG (reference sequence). Trimming at V came to 3 bases and at J to 2 bases, leaving 4 bases not matched to a gene. The chain's CDR3 is CAWRGTGPNTGELFF. CDR3 nucleotides: TGTGCCTGGAGGGGGACAGGGCCCAACACCGGGGAGCTGTTTTTT.

In its sample, this clone was seen a few times. This chain connects TRBV11-2 to TRBJ2-3, with 10 bases matching TRBD2. The CDR3 runs to 17 residues. Losses at the gene ends were 4 bases for V and 5 bases for J; bases not matched to a gene: 12. Germline lookup yields CDR1 SGHAT and CDR2 FQNNGV. CDR3 sequence (DNA): TGTGCCAGCAGCTCTGGGGTGCTGGGACTAGCGAGAGATACGCAGTATTTT. This codes for CASSSGVLGLARDTQYF.